The sequence of this T cell receptor (beta chain) was determined in a study of response to subunit inactivated influenza vaccine. The germline V gene has CDR1 MNHEY and CDR2 SVGEGT. This CDR3 is built from 16 residues. With 6 bases removed from V and 9 bases from J, the gap between germline ends came to 24 bases. TCRdb re-analysed the RT-PCR reads in MiXCR, keeping a single row per CDR3 protein. The sample holds about 240,000 distinct CDR3 sequences, 9% to 15% seen once. The sequence came from a man aged 50-59 years who received an inactivated influenza vaccine. The chain joins TRBV6-2 or TRBV6-3 to TRBJ1-5, with a weak D call TRBD1 (6 bases). The sequencing used non-naive T cells sorted from PBMCs, collected 14 to 15 days before vaccination. The CDR3 is CASSLLARGHSGPQHF. The CDR3 nucleotides read TGTGCCAGCAGCCTCTTAGCTAGGGGACATTCCGGGCCCCAGCATTTT.